This T cell receptor (beta chain) emerged from a study of T cell responses to AZD1222 COVID-19 vaccine. Study conclusions and caveats: The CD4 TCRs associated with vaccination extended across spike and predominated at 160-218 and 743-854. Most donors were white British and more were female, and clonal diversity was possibly underestimated.

As regards this clone: The antigen is not known.

This table comes from immunoSEQ multiplex PCR, and its TCRdb copy is limited to in-frame clones, with some not included. The sample records 200,000 to 250,000 clones, 94% being singletons. This sequence was found in an adult who received the MenACWY meningococcal vaccine as a control. This specimen was peripheral blood, taken 28 days after the second dose of the MenACWY control vaccine.

In nucleotides, the CDR3 is TGTGCCAGCAGCCGAGGACAGGGTATCTCAACTAATGAAAAACTGTTTTTT. Protein product: CASSRGQGISTNEKLFF. The chain employs TRBV5-4 and TRBJ1-4; 8 nucleotides agree with TRBD1. This CDR3 comprises 17 residues. After removal of 4 bases from V and 0 bases from J, the junction contained 8 bases not matched to a gene. CDR1 is SGHNT, CDR2 YYREEE, per germline (reference sequence).